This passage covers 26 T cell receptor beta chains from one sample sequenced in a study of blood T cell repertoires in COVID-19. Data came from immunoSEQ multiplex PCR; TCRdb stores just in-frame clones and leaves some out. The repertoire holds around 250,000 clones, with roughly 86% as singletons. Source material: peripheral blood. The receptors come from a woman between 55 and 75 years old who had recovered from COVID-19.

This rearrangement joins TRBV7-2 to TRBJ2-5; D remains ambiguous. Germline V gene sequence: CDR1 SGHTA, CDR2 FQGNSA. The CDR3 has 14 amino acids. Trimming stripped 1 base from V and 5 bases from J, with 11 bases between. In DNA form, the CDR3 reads TGTGCCAGCAGCTTAGGTCGAGTGGTGGAGACCCAGTACTTC. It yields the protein CASSLGRVVETQYF.

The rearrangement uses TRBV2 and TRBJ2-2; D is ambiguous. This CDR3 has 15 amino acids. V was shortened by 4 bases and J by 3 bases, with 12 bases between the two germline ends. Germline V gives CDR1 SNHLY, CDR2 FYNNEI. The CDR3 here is CASSVNGFDTGELFF. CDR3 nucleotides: TGTGCCAGCAGTGTGAACGGGTTCGACACCGGGGAGCTGTTTTTT.

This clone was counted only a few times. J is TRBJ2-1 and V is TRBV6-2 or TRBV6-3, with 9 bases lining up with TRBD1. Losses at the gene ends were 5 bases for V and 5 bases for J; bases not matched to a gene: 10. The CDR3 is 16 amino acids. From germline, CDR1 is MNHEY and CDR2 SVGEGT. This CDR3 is CASSTGQGWGNNEQFF. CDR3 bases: TGTGCCAGCAGTACGGGACAGGGTTGGGGAAACAATGAGCAGTTCTTC.

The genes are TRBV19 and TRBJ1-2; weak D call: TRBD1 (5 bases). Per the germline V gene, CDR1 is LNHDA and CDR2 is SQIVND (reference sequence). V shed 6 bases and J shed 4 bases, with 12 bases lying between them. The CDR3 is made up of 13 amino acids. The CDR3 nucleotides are TGTGCCAGTAGCGCCACAGGCCTCTATGGCTACACCTTC. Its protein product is CASSATGLYGYTF.

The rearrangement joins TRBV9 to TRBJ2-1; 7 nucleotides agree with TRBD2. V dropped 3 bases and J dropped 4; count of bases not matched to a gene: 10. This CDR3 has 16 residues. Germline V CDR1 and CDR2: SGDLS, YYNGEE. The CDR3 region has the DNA TGTGCCAGCAGCGCCCCATCGGGGGGTCAGTACAATGAGCAGTTCTTC. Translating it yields CASSAPSGGQYNEQFF. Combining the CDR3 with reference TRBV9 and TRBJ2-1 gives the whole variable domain DSGVTQTPKHLITATGQRVTLRCSPRSGDLSVYWYQQSLDQGLQFLIQYYNGEERAKGNILERFSAQQFPDLHSELNLSSLELGDSALYFCASSAPSGGQYNEQFFGPGTRLTVL.

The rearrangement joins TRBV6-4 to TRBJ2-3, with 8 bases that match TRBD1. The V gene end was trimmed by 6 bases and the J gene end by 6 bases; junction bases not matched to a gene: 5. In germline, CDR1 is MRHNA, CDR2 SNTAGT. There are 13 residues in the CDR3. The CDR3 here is CASSRGTGDTQYF. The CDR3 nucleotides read TGTGCCAGCAGCCGAGGGACAGGTGATACGCAGTATTTT.

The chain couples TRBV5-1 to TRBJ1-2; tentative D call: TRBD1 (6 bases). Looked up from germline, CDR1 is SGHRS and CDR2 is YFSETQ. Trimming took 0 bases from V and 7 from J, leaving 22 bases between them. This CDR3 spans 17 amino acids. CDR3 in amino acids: CASSLGAHRDNYGGYTF. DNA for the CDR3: TGCGCCAGCAGCTTGGGCGCCCACAGGGATAACTATGGTGGCTACACCTTC.

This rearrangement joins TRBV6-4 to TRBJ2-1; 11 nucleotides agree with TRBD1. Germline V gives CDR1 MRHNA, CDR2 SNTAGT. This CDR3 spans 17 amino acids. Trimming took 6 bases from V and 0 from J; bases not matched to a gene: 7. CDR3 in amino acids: CASSVQGTGGSYNEQFF. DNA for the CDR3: TGTGCCAGCAGCGTTCAAGGGACAGGGGGCTCCTACAATGAGCAGTTCTTC.

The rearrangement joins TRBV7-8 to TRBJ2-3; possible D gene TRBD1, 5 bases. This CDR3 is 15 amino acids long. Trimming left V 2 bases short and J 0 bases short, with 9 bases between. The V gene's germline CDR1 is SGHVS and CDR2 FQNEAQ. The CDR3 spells CASSLRGLSTDTQYF. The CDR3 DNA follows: TGTGCCAGCAGCTTAAGGGGCCTAAGCACAGATACGCAGTATTTT.

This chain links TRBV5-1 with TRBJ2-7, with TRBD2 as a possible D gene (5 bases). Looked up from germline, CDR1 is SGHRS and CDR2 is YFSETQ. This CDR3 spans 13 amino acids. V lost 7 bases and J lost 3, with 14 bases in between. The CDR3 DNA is TGCGCCAGCCGGACTGGGAATCTCTACGAGCAGTACTTC. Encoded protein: CASRTGNLYEQYF.

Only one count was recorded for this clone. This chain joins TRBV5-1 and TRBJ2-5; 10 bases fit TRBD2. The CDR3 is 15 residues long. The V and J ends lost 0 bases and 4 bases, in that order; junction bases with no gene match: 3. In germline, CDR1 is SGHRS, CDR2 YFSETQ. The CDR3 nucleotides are TGCGCCAGCAGCTTGGGGCCTAGCGGGGGAGAGACCCAGTACTTC. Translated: CASSLGPSGGETQYF.

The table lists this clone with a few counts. The CDR3 DNA reads as TGCGCCAGCAGCCCAGGACGGGGAAACACTGAAGCTTTCTTT. Protein sequence: CASSPGRGNTEAFF. The V gene is TRBV5-1, the J gene TRBJ1-1; no clear D. Per the germline V gene, CDR1 is SGHRS and CDR2 is YFSETQ. V dropped 4 bases and J dropped 2 bases, with 12 bases sitting between them. There are 14 residues in the CDR3.

The CDR3 is CATSRDRGTGITYTF. CDR3 bases: TGTGCCACCAGCAGAGATCGGGGGACAGGGATCACTTACACCTTC. The chain combines TRBV15 with TRBJ1-2; 9 bases are a match to TRBD1. This CDR3 contains 15 residues. The V gene's germline CDR1 is LNHNV and CDR2 YYDKDF (reference sequence). V lost 0 bases and J lost 11; bases outside the gene matches: 10.

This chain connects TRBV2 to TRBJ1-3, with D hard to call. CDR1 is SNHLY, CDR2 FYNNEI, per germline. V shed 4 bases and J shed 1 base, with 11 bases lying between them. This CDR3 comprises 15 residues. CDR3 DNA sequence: TGTGCCAGCAGTGGGGAGTGGGGTTCTGGAAACACCATATATTTT. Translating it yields CASSGEWGSGNTIYF.

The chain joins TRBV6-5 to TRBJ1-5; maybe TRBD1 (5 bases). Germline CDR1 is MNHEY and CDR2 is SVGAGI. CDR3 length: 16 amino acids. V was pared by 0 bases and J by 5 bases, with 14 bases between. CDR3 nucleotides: TGTGCCAGCAGTTACTCGAGTAGGGGCGCGGATCAGCCCCAGCATTTT. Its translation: CASSYSSRGADQPQHF.

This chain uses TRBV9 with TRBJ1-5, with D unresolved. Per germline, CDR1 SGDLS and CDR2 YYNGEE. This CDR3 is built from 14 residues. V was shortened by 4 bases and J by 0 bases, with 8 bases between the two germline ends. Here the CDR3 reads CASSTGISNQPQHF. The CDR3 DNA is TGTGCCAGCAGCACGGGTATTAGCAATCAGCCCCAGCATTTT. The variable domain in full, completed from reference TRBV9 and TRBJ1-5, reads DSGVTQTPKHLITATGQRVTLRCSPRSGDLSVYWYQQSLDQGLQFLIQYYNGEERAKGNILERFSAQQFPDLHSELNLSSLELGDSALYFCASSTGISNQPQHFGDGTRLSIL.

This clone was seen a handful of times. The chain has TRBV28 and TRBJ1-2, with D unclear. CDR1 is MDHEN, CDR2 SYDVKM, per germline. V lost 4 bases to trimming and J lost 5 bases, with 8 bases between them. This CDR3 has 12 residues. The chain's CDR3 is CASSYRDYGYTF. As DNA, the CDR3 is TGTGCCAGCAGTTACAGAGATTATGGCTACACCTTC.

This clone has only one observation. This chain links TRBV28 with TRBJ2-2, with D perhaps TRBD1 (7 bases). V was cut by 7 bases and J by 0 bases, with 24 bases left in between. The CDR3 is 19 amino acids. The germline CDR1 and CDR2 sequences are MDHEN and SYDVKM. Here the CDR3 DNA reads TGTGCCAGCACCCCTAGACAGGGCCGGCGGGGCCCGAACACCGGGGAGCTGTTTTTT. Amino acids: CASTPRQGRRGPNTGELFF.

CDR3: CATRRGGGSDTQYF. DNA for the CDR3: TGTGCCACCAGGCGCGGAGGGGGCTCAGATACGCAGTATTTT. V is TRBV15 and J is TRBJ2-3; D is possibly TRBD1 (7 bases). Germline V gives CDR1 LNHNV, CDR2 YYDKDF (reference sequence). There are 14 residues in the CDR3. V gave up 6 bases and J gave up 4 bases, with 14 bases separating them.

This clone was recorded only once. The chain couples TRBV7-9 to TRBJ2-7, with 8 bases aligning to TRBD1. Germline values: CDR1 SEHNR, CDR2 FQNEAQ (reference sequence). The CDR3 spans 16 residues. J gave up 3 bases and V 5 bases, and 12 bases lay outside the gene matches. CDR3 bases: TGTGCCAGCAGCCCTAGGACAGGGTTGAGGAACTACGAGCAGTACTTC. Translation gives CASSPRTGLRNYEQYF.

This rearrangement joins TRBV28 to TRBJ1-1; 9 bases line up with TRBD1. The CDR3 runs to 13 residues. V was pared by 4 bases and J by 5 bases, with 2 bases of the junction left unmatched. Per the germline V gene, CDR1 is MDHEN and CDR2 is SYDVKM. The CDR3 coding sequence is TGTGCCAGCAGTTCCGGGACAGGGACTGAAGCTTTCTTT. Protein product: CASSSGTGTEAFF.

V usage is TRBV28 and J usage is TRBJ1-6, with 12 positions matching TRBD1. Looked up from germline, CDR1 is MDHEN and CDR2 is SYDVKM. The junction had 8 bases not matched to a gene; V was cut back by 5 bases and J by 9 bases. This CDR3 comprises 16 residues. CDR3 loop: CASSGGQGAGSSPLHF. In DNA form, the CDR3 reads TGTGCCAGCAGTGGGGGACAGGGGGCGGGCAGTTCACCCCTCCACTTT.

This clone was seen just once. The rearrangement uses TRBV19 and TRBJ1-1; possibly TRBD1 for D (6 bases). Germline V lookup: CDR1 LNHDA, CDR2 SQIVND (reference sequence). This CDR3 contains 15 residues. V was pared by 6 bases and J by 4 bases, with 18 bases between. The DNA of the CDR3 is TGTGCCAGTAGCGGCCAGGGGCTAACTTTCACTGAAGCTTTCTTT. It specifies CASSGQGLTFTEAFF.

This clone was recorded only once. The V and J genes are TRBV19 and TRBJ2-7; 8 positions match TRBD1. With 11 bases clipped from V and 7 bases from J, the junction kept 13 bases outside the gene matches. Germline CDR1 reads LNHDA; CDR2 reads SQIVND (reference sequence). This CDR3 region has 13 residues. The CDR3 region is CASRGRGLEEQYF. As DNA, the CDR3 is TGTGCCTCCCGTGGCAGGGGGCTGGAGGAGCAGTACTTC.

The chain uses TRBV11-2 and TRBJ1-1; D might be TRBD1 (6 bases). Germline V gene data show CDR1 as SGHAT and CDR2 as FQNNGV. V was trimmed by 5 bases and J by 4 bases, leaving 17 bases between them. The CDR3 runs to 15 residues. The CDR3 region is CASSPRGQALTEAFF. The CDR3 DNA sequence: TGTGCCAGCAGCCCAAGGGGACAAGCACTCACTGAAGCTTTCTTT.

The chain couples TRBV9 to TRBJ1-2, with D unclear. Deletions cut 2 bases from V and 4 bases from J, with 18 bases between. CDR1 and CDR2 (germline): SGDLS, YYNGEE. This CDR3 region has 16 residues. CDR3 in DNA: TGTGCCAGCAGCGTGAGTTCGGGTCCAGGAGGCTATGGCTACACCTTC. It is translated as CASSVSSGPGGYGYTF.